The present TCR beta chain was sequenced within a study of blood T cell repertoires in COVID-19. Study details: COVID-19 samples from acute and convalescent phases originated in the United States, Italy and Spain. The analysed material was cDNA or gDNA that came from T cells, B-cell-depleted T cells, or PBMCs.

Authors' processing steps: For nucleated cells, counts were estimated from reference gene primer amplification. Only in-frame clones appear in the TCRdb table, and some are missing; sequencing was by immunoSEQ multiplex PCR. From that table come the V and J calls and clone size; the DNA was used to work out D and trimming. This sample has approximately 75,000 clones, with approximately 74% found just once. Germline CDR1 reads LNHDA; CDR2 reads SQIVND (reference sequence). Deletions cut 7 bases from V and 9 bases from J, with 13 bases between. This CDR3 contains 12 residues. This receptor was identified in a human donor with acute or convalescent COVID-19. The donor label of this sample is uncertain. The sample comprised peripheral blood. The chain is built from TRBV19 and TRBJ1-5, with D possibly matching TRBD1 (5 bases). The CDR3 DNA follows: TGTGCCAGTATGAGGGTCGGGGGGCCCCAGCATTTT. Amino acid sequence: CASMRVGGPQHF.